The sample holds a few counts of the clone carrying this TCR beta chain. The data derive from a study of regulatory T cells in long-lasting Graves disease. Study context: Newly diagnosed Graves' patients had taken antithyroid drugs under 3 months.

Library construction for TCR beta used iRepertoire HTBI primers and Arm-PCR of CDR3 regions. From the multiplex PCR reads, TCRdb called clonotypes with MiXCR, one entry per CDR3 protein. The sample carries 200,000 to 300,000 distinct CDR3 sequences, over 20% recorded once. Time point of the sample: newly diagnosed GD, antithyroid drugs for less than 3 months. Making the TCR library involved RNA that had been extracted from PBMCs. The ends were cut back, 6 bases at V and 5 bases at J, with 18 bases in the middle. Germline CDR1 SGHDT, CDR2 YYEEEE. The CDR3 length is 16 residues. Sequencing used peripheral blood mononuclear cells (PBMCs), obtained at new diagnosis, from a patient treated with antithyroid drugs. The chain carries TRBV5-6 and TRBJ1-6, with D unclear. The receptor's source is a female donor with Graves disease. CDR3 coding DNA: TGTGCCAGCACCCCGGCCGCGGCAGCTGATAATTCACCCCTCCACTTT. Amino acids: CASTPAAAADNSPLHF.